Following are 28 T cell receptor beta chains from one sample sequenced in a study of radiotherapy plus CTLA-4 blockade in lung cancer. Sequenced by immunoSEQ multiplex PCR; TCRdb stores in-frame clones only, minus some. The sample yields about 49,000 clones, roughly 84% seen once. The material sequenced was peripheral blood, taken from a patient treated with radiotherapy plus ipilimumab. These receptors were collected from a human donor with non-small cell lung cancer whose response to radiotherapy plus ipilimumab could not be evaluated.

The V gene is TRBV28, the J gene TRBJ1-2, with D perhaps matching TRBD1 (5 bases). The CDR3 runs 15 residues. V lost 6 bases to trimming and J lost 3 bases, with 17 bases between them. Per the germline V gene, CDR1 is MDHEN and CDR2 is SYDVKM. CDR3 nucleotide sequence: TGTGCCAGCAGCGACGCGACAGTAACTCACTATGGCTACACCTTC. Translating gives CASSDATVTHYGYTF.

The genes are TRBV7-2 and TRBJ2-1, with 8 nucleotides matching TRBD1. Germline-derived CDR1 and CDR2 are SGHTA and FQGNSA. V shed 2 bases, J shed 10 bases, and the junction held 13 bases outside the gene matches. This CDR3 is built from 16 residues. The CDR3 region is CASSLISQGAGTEQFF. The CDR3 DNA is TGTGCCAGCAGCTTAATCAGTCAGGGGGCAGGGACGGAGCAGTTCTTC.

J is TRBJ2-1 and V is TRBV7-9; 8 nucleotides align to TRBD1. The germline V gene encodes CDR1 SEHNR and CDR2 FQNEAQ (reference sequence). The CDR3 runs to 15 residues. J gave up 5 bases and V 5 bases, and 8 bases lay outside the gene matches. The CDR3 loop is CASSKDRVIHNEQFF. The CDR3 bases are TGTGCCAGCAGCAAGGACAGGGTCATCCACAATGAGCAGTTCTTC.

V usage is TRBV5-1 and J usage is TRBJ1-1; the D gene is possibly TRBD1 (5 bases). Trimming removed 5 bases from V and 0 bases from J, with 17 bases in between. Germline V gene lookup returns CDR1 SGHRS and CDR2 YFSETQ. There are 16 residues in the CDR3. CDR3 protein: CASSPGVWGVNTEAFF. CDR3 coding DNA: TGCGCCAGCAGTCCGGGGGTCTGGGGGGTGAACACTGAAGCTTTCTTT.

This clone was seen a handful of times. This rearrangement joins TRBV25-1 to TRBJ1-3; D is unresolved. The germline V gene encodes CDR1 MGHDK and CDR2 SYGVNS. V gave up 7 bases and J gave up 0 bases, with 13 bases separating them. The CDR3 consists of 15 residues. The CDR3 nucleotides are TGTGCCAGCACCGAGGGATTCCGCTCTGGAAACACCATATATTTT. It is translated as CASTEGFRSGNTIYF.

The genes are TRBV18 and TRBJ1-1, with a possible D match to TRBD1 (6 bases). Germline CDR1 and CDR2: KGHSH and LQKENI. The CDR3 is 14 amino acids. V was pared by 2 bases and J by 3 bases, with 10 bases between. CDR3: CASSPKTGDTEAFF. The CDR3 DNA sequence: TGTGCCAGCTCACCAAAGACAGGAGACACTGAAGCTTTCTTT.

The CDR3 nucleotides are TGCGCCAGCAGCTTCGGGACAGGCGGGGGCGAGCAGTACTTC. Its translation is CASSFGTGGGEQYF. This chain connects TRBV5-1 to TRBJ2-7, with D possibly matching TRBD1 (8 bases). Trimming left V 2 bases short and J 6 bases short, with 15 bases between. This CDR3 has 14 residues. Per germline, CDR1 SGHRS and CDR2 YFSETQ.

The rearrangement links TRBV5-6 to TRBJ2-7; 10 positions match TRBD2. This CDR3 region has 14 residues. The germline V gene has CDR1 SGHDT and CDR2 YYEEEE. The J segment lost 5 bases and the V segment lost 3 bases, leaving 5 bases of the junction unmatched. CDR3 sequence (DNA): TGTGCCAGCAGCTACGGGACTAGCGTCCACGAGCAGTACTTC. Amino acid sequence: CASSYGTSVHEQYF.

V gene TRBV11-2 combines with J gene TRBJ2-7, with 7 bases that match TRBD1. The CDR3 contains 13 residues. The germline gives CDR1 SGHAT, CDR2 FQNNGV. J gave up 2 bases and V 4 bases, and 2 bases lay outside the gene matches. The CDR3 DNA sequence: TGTGCCAGCAGCTCGGACAGGACCTACGAGCAGTACTTC. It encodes CASSSDRTYEQYF.

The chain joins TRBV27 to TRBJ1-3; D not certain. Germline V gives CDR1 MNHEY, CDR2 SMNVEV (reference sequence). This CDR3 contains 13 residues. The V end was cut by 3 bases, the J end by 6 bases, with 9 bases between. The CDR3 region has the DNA TGTGCCAGCAGTTTGCGGGGTTCAAACACCATATATTTT. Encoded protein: CASSLRGSNTIYF.

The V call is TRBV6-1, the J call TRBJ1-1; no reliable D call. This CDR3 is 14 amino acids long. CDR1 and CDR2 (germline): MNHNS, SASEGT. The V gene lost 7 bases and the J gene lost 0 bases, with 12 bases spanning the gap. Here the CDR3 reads CASKLEPMNTEAFF. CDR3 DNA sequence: TGTGCCAGCAAGTTAGAACCCATGAACACTGAAGCTTTCTTT.

The CDR3 region has the DNA TGTGCCATCAGTGGGAATGACAGGGTCTATAATTCACCCCTCCACTTT. This gives the protein CAISGNDRVYNSPLHF. J is TRBJ1-6 and V is TRBV10-3, with 7 positions matching TRBD1. In germline, CDR1 is ENHRY, CDR2 SYGVKD. The CDR3 is made up of 16 amino acids. J was trimmed by 3 bases and V by 4 bases; bases with no gene match: 6.

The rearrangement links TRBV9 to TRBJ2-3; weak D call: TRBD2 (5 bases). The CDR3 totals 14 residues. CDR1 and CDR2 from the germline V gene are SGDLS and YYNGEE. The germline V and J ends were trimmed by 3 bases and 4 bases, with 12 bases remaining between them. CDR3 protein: CASSATLVPDTQYF. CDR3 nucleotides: TGTGCCAGCAGCGCTACACTAGTCCCAGATACGCAGTATTTT.

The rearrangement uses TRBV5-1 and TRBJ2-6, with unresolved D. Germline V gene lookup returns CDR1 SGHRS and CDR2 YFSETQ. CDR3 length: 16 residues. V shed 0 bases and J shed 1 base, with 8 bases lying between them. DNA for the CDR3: TGCGCCAGCAGCTTGGACATCAGGTCTGGGGCCAACGTCCTGACTTTC. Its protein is CASSLDIRSGANVLTF.

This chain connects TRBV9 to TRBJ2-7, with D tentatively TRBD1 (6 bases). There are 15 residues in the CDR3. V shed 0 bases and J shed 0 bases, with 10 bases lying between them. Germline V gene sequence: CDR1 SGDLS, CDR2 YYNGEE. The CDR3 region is CASSVEGDGSYEQYF. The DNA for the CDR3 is TGTGCCAGCAGCGTAGAGGGGGATGGCTCCTACGAGCAGTACTTC.

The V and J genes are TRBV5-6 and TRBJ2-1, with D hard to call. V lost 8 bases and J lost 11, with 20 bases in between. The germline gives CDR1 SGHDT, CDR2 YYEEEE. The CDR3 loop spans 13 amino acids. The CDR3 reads CAREVAIAWQQFF. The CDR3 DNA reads TGTGCCAGAGAAGTGGCCATAGCTTGGCAGCAGTTCTTC. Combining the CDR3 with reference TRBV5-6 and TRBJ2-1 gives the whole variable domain DAGVTQSPTHLIKTRGQQVTLRCSPKSGHDTVSWYQQALGQGPQFIFQYYEEEERQRGNFPDRFSGHQFPNYSSELNVNALLLGDSALYLCAREVAIAWQQFFGPGTRLTVL.

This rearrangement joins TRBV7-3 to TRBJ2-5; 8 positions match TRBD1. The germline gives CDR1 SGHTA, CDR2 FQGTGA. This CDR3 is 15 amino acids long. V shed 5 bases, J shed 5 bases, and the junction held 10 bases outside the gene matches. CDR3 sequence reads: CASSPGAGGRETQYF. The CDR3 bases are TGTGCCAGCAGCCCGGGAGCAGGGGGCCGGGAGACCCAGTACTTC.

The CDR3 sequence: CATSKEGRETQYF. The CDR3 bases are TGTGCCACCAGCAAGGAGGGTAGGGAGACCCAGTACTTC. The chain uses TRBV15 and TRBJ2-5, with TRBD2 as a possible D gene (6 bases). CDR3 size: 13 residues. Germline-derived CDR1 and CDR2 are LNHNV and YYDKDF (reference sequence). V lost 4 bases to trimming and J lost 5 bases, with 11 bases between them.

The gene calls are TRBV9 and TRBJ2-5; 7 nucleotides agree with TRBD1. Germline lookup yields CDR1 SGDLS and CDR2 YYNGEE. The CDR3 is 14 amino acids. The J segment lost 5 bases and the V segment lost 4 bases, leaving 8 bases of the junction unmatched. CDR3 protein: CASSIQGFSETQYF. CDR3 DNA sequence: TGTGCCAGCAGCATACAGGGGTTCTCGGAGACCCAGTACTTC.

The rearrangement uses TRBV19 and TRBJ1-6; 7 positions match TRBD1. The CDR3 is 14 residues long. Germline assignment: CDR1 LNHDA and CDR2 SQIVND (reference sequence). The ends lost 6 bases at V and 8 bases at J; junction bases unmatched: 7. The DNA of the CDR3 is TGTGCCAGTAGGACCGGGACAGACGATTCACCCCTCCACTTT. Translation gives CASRTGTDDSPLHF. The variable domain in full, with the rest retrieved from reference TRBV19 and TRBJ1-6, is DGGITQSPKYLFRKEGQNVTLSCEQNLNHDAMYWYRQDPGQGLRLIYYSQIVNDFQKGDIAEGYSVSREKKESFPLTVTSAQKNPTAFYLCASRTGTDDSPLHFGNGTRLTVT.

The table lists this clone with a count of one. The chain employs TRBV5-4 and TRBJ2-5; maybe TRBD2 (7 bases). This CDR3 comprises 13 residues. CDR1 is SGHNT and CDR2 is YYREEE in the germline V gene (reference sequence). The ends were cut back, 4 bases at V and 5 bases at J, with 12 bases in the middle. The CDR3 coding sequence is TGTGCCAGCAGCCCACAGGGAGGGGAGACCCAGTACTTC. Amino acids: CASSPQGGETQYF.

The CDR3 DNA is TGTGCCAGCAGCCCAACCGGGACTAGCGGGAGATTGGAGTTCTTC. Protein product: CASSPTGTSGRLEFF. The rearrangement links TRBV7-9 to TRBJ2-1; 14 bases agree with TRBD2. V lost 5 bases to trimming and J lost 14 bases; unmatched junction nucleotides: 11. The germline V gene has CDR1 SEHNR and CDR2 FQNEAQ (reference sequence). The CDR3 is 15 residues long.

The CDR3 coding sequence is TGTGCCAGCAGCCCCATTGGTATAAGCGGGAGCTCCTACGAGCAGTACTTC. The encoded protein is CASSPIGISGSSYEQYF. The chain joins TRBV28 to TRBJ2-7; 8 nucleotides line up with TRBD2. The CDR3 covers 17 residues. Germline V gene sequence: CDR1 MDHEN, CDR2 SYDVKM. Unmatched junction bases numbered 13, after V lost 6 bases and J lost 0 bases.

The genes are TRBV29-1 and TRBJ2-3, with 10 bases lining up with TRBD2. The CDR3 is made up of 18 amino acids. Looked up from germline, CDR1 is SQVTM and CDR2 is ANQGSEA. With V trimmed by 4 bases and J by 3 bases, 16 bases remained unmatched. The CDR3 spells CSVGADRSGRARTDTQYF. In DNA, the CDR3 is TGCAGCGTTGGAGCGGATAGGAGCGGGAGGGCCAGGACAGATACGCAGTATTTT.

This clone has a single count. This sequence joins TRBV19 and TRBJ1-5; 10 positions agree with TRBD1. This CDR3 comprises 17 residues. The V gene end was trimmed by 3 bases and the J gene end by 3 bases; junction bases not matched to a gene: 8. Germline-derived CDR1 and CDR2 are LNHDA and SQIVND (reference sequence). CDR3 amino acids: CASSITLGQGINQPQHF. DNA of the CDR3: TGTGCCAGTAGTATTACTTTGGGACAGGGGATCAATCAGCCCCAGCATTTT.

CDR3 sequence: CASSEAPGGSGANVLTF. Written as DNA, the CDR3 is TGTGCCAGCAGCGAGGCCCCAGGGGGCTCTGGGGCCAACGTCCTGACTTTC. The genes are TRBV9 and TRBJ2-6; 7 nucleotides align to TRBD1. This CDR3 has 17 residues. J lost 0 bases, V lost 3 bases, and 6 bases had no gene match. Per germline, CDR1 SGDLS and CDR2 YYNGEE.

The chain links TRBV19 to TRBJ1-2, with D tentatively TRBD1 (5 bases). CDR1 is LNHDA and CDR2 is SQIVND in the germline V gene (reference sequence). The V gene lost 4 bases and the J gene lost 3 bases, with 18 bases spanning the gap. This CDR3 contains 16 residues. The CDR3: CASSTFKMGLDYGYTF. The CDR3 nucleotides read TGTGCCAGTAGTACTTTCAAAATGGGACTGGACTATGGCTACACCTTC. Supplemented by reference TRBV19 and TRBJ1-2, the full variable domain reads DGGITQSPKYLFRKEGQNVTLSCEQNLNHDAMYWYRQDPGQGLRLIYYSQIVNDFQKGDIAEGYSVSREKKESFPLTVTSAQKNPTAFYLCASSTFKMGLDYGYTFGSGTRLTVV.

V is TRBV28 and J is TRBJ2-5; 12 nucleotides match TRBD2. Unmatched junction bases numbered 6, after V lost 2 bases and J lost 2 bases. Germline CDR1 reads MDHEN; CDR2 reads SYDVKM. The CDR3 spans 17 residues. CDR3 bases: TGTGCCAGCAGTTTAGCAGGGACTAGCGGGCCTCAAGAGACCCAGTACTTC. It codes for CASSLAGTSGPQETQYF.